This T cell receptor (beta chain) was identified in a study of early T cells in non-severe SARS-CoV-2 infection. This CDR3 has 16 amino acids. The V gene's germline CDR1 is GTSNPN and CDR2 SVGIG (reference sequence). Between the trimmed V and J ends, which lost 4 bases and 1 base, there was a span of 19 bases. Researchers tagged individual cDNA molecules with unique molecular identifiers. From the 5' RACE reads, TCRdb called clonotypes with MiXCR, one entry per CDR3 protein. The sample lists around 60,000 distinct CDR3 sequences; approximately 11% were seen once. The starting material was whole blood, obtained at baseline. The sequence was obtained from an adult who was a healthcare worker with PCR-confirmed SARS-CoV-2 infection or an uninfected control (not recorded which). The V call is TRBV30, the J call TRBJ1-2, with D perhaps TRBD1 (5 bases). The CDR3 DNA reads TGTGCCTGGAACTGGGGCAGGGCGAGTTATAACTATGGCTACACCTTC. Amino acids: CAWNWGRASYNYGYTF.